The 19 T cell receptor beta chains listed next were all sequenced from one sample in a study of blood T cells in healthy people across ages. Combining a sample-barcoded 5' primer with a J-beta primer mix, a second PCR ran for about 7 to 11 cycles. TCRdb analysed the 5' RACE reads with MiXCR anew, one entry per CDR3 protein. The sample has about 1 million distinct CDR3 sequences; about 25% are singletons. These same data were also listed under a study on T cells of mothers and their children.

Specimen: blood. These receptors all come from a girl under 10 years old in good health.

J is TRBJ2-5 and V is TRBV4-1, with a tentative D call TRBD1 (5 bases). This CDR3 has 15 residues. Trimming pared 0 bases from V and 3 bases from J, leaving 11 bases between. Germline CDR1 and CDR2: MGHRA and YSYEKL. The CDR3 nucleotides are TGCGCCAGCAGCCAAGAGATCCAGGGTGAAGAGACCCAGTACTTC. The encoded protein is CASSQEIQGEETQYF.

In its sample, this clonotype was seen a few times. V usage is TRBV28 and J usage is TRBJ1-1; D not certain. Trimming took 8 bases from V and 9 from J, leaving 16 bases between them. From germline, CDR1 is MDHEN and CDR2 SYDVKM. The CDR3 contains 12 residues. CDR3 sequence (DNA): TGTGCCAGCGGTACCTTCCGGCCCCAAGCTTTCTTT. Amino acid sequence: CASGTFRPQAFF. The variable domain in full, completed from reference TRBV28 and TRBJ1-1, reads DVKVTQSSRYLVKRTGEKVFLECVQDMDHENMFWYRQDPGLGLRLIYFSYDVKMKEKGDIPEGYSVSREKKERFSLILESASTNQTSMYLCASGTFRPQAFFGQGTRLTVV.

CDR3 sequence: CATGLSGGELFF. CDR3 nucleotides: TGTGCCACGGGACTATCGGGCGGGGAGCTGTTTTTT. The gene calls are TRBV12-3 or TRBV12-4 and TRBJ2-2, with TRBD2 identical over 7 bases. This CDR3 has 12 residues. The V segment lost 10 bases and the J segment 7 bases; nucleotides outside the gene matches: 6.

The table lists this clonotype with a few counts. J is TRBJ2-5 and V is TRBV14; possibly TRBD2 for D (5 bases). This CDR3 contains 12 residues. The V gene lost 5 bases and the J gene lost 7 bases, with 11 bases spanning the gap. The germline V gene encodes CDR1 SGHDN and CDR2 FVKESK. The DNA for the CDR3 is TGTGCCAGCAGCTCCGGAGGTCGGACCCAGTACTTC. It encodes CASSSGGRTQYF.

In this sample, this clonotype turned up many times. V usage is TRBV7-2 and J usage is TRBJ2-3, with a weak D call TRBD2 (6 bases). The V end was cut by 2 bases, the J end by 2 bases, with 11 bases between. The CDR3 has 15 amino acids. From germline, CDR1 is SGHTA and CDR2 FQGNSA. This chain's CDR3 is CASSLLRGNTDTQYF. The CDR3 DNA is TGTGCCAGCAGCTTACTCCGCGGGAACACAGATACGCAGTATTTT.

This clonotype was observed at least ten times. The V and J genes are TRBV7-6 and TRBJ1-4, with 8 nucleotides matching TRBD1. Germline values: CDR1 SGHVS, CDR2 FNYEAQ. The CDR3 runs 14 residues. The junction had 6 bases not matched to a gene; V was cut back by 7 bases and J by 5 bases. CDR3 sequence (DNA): TGTGCCAGCAAGCCCAGACAGGGGAATGAAAAACTGTTTTTT. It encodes CASKPRQGNEKLFF.

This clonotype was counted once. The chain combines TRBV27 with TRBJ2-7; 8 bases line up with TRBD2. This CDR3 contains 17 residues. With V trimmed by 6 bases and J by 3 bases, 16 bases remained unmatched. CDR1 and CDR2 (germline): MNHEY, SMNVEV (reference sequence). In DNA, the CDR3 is TGTGCCAGCAGCCCCAGGCCATCAGTAGCGGGGAGCTACGAGCAGTACTTC. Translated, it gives CASSPRPSVAGSYEQYF.

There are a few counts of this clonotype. CDR3 sequence: CASSQMTGPNYGYTF. CDR3 nucleotide sequence: TGTGCCAGCAGCCAAATGACCGGTCCTAACTATGGCTACACCTTC. The chain recombines TRBV14 with TRBJ1-2; D is undetermined. Germline lookup yields CDR1 SGHDN and CDR2 FVKESK. Trimming pared 2 bases from V and 0 bases from J, leaving 10 bases between. The CDR3 length is 15 residues.

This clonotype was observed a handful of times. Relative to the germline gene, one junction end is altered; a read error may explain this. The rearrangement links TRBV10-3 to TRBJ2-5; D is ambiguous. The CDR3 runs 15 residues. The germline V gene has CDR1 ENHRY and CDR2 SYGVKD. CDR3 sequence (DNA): TGTGCCATTAGTGAGTCGACGGAGCCCAAGAGGACCCAGTACTTC. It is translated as CAISESTEPKRTQYF.

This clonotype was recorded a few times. CDR3 in amino acids: CASSLSPDEQFF. As DNA, the CDR3 is TGTGCCAGCAGCCTTTCCCCCGATGAGCAGTTCTTC. The genes are TRBV6-2 or TRBV6-3 and TRBJ2-1, with D hard to call. The germline V gene has CDR1 MNHEY and CDR2 SVGEGT. V was cut by 6 bases and J by 8 bases, with 11 bases left in between. The CDR3 is 12 residues long.

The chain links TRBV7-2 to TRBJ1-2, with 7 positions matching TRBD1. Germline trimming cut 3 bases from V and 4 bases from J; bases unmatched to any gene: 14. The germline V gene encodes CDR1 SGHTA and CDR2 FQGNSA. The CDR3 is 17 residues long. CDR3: CASSFSYLGQAAYGYTF. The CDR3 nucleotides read TGTGCCAGCAGCTTTTCTTACCTCGGACAGGCTGCCTATGGCTACACCTTC.

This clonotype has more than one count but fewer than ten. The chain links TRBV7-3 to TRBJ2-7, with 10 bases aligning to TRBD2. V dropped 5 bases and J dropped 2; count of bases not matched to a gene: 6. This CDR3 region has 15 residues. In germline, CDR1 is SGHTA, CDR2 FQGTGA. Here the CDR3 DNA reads TGTGCCAGCAGCACTCTAGCGGGAGCGACCTACGAGCAGTACTTC. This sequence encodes CASSTLAGATYEQYF.

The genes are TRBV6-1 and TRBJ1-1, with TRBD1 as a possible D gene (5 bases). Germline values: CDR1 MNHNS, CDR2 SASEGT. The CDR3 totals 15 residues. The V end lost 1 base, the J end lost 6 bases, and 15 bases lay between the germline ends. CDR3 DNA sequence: TGTGCCAGCAGTGAAGAGGACGGGGCCGAAGCTGAAGCTTTCTTT. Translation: CASSEEDGAEAEAFF.

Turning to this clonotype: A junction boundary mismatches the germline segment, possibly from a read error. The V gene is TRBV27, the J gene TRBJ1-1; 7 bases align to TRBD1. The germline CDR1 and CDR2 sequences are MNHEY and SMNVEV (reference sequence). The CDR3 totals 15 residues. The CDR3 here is CASNPITTGNTEAFF. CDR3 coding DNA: TGTGCCAGCAATCCTATCACGACAGGGAACACTGAAGCCTTCTTT.

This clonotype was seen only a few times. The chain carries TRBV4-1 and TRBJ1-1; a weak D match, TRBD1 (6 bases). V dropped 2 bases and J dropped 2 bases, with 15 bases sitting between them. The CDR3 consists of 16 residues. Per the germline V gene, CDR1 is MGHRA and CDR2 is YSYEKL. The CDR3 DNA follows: TGCGCCAGCAGCCAACTAACCCGGACAGTCAACACTGAAGCTTTCTTT. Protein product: CASSQLTRTVNTEAFF.

The CDR3 nucleotides are TGTGCCAGCAGCCAAGGGTCTACAGGCCCGGCCCAGTTCTTC. Encoded protein: CASSQGSTGPAQFF. The rearrangement joins TRBV14 to TRBJ2-1, with D possibly matching TRBD1 (5 bases). V gave up 1 base and J gave up 13 bases, with 17 bases separating them. Germline V gene lookup returns CDR1 SGHDN and CDR2 FVKESK. The CDR3 totals 14 residues. Looking up the rest from reference TRBV14 and TRBJ2-1 gives the full variable domain: EAGVTQFPSHSVIEKGQTVTLRCDPISGHDNLYWYRRVMGKEIKFLLHFVKESKQDESGMPNNRFLAERTGGTYSTLKVQPAELEDSGVYFCASSQGSTGPAQFFGPGTRLTVL.

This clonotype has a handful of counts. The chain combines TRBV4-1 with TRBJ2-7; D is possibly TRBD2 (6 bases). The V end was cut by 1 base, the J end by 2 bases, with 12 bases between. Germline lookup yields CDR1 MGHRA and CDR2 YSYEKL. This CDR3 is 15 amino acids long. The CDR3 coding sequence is TGCGCCAGCAGCCAAGGGGAGGAGGGCACCTACGAGCAGTACTTC. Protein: CASSQGEEGTYEQYF.

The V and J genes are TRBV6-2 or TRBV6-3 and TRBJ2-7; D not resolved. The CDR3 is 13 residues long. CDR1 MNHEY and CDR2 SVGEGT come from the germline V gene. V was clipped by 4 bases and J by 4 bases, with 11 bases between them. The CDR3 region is CASSFKTGYEQYV. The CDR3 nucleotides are TGTGCCAGCAGTTTCAAAACTGGATACGAGCAGTACGTC.

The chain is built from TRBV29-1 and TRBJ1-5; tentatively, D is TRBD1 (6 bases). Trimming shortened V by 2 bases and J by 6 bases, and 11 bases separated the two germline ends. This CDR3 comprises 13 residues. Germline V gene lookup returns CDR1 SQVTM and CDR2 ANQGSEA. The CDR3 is CSVEWGGGQPQHF. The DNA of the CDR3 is TGCAGCGTTGAATGGGGGGGCGGTCAGCCCCAGCATTTT. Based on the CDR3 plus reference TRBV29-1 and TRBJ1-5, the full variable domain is SAVISQKPSRDICQRGTSLTIQCQVDSQVTMMFWYRQQPGQSLTLIATANQGSEATYESGFVIDKFPISRPNLTFSTLTVSNMSPEDSSIYLCSVEWGGGQPQHFGDGTRLSIL.